The present T cell receptor (beta chain) was sequenced within a study of OX40 agonist ivuxolimab in advanced cancers. At the level of the study: Patients took ivuxolimab, an agonistic anti-OX40 (CD134) antibody. Among those treated, three patients had partial responses, one with hepatocellular carcinoma and two with cutaneous melanoma.

In regard to this clone: What it binds is unknown.

General study points: The study found among the lowest clonal expansion in partial responders at 0.1-3.0 mg/kg.

CDR1 is MDHEN, CDR2 SYDVKM, per germline. V lost 3 bases to trimming and J lost 0 bases, with 12 bases between them. This CDR3 comprises 15 residues. The assay was immunoSEQ multiplex PCR, and TCRdb's table has in-frame clones only and misses some. The sample lists some 82,000 clones; about 91% were seen once. The chain uses TRBV28 and TRBJ2-7; TRBD2 might be the D (5 bases). The sequence was obtained from an adult with an advanced solid tumor such as melanoma, head and neck, liver or kidney cancer. Sequencing used CD4+ or CD8+ T cells sorted from blood, obtained in a trial of the OX40 agonist ivuxolimab. The CDR3 bases are TGTGCCAGCAGTTTCCGGGAACCTAGCTCCTACGAGCAGTACTTC. Protein: CASSFREPSSYEQYF.